These 27 T cell receptor beta chains were sequenced from one sample in a study of breast tumors, draining lymph nodes, adjacent tissues (dated by TCRdb to 2016 to 2017). The lymph node samples were taken from the axillary draining lymph nodes of breast cancer patients. Libraries were made using multiplex PCR. Instrument on record: Illumina HiSeq 2000. The public reads were run again by TCRdb, first through fastp at Q25 and then through MiXCR, and only productive beta chains were kept. Rows are unified per CDR3 protein, each entry keeping the most common DNA and genes. Counted in this sample were some 150,000 distinct CDR3 sequences; about a fifth of them appeared once. The top ten clonotypes cover more than 2.5% of the sample. The sample comprised axillary lymph node tissue. The receptors here all came from a female donor with breast cancer. Some clones in this sample may be carry-over from other donors' samples.

This clonotype was seen ten or more times. V and J are TRBV11-3 and TRBJ2-7, with 8 positions matching TRBD1. This CDR3 comprises 14 residues. J gave up 1 base and V 8 bases, and 7 bases lay outside the gene matches. Germline lookup yields CDR1 SGHNT and CDR2 YENEEA. The CDR3 bases are TGTGCCAGCGTATCGGGACAGGAATCCTACGAGCAGTACTTC. Protein: CASVSGQESYEQYF.

The rearrangement links TRBV7-8 to TRBJ2-1; tentative D call: TRBD2 (6 bases). The germline V and J ends were trimmed by 4 bases and 9 bases, with 13 bases remaining between them. CDR3 length: 13 amino acids. CDR1 is SGHVS, CDR2 FQNEAQ, per germline. CDR3 residues: CASSYLARGEQFF. The CDR3 DNA is TGTGCCAGCAGCTATCTAGCGCGTGGTGAGCAGTTCTTC.

The gene calls are TRBV19 and TRBJ2-1, with 8 bases lining up with TRBD2. The CDR3 spans 15 residues. With 2 bases clipped from V and 6 bases from J, the junction kept 6 bases outside the gene matches. Germline loops: CDR1 LNHDA, CDR2 SQIVND (reference sequence). The CDR3 DNA reads TGTGCCAGTAGTATAACAGGCGGGAGGACCAATGAGCAGTTCTTC. As protein: CASSITGGRTNEQFF. Filled out from reference TRBV19 and TRBJ2-1, the complete variable domain reads DGGITQSPKYLFRKEGQNVTLSCEQNLNHDAMYWYRQDPGQGLRLIYYSQIVNDFQKGDIAEGYSVSREKKESFPLTVTSAQKNPTAFYLCASSITGGRTNEQFFGPGTRLTVL.

In this sample, this clonotype turned up many times. This chain connects TRBV29-1 to TRBJ2-7; 9 nucleotides match TRBD2. V lost 7 bases to trimming and J lost 9 bases; unmatched junction nucleotides: 10. Germline CDR1 and CDR2: SQVTM and ANQGSEA. The CDR3 contains 12 residues. CDR3: CSAIAGDNGQYF. Here the CDR3 DNA reads TGCAGCGCAATAGCGGGAGACAATGGGCAGTACTTC.

This clonotype occurred a few times. V usage is TRBV3-1 and J usage is TRBJ2-1; 7 bases agree with TRBD2. Losses at the gene ends were 0 bases for V and 6 bases for J; bases not matched to a gene: 5. This CDR3 spans 15 amino acids. In germline, CDR1 is LGHDT, CDR2 YNNKEL (reference sequence). The CDR3 reads CASSQEGGTRNEQFF. The DNA for the CDR3 is TGTGCCAGCAGCCAAGAGGGGGGGACCCGCAATGAGCAGTTCTTC.

This clonotype was seen repeatedly, ten times or more. The rearrangement links TRBV10-3 to TRBJ1-2; D perhaps matches TRBD1 (5 bases). In germline, CDR1 is ENHRY, CDR2 SYGVKD. The length of the CDR3 is 11 residues. V was clipped by 8 bases and J by 4 bases, with 8 bases between them. CDR3 nucleotide sequence: TGTGCCATCGGGGGGAGCTATGGCTACACCTTC. As protein: CAIGGSYGYTF.

A remark on this clonotype: This could be a read error, since a much larger clone is one nucleotide away. This sequence joins TRBV19 and TRBJ1-2, with D perhaps TRBD1 (5 bases). The CDR3 runs to 16 residues. Germline assignment: CDR1 LNHDA and CDR2 SQIVND (reference sequence). The CDR3 protein is CASRIPVRNRDYGHTF. In nucleotides, the CDR3 is TGTGCCAGTCGCATCCCCGTCCGGAATCGGGACTATGGCCACACCTTC.

This clonotype has ten or more counts. This chain joins TRBV27 and TRBJ2-1; the D gene is possibly TRBD2 (6 bases). CDR3 length: 15 residues. Germline V gene sequence: CDR1 MNHEY, CDR2 SMNVEV (reference sequence). The V end lost 1 base, the J end lost 3 bases, and 10 bases lay between the germline ends. CDR3 nucleotides: TGTGCCAGCAGTTTATTGGGCGGGGACTACAATGAGCAGTTCTTC. It is translated as CASSLLGGDYNEQFF.

Comments on this clonotype: A clone one base away is much larger, so this may be a read error. The chain is built from TRBV30 and TRBJ2-3; D might be TRBD1 or TRBD2, each matching 5 bases. The CDR3 length is 15 residues. CDR1 is GTSNPN and CDR2 is SVGIG in the germline V gene (reference sequence). The CDR3 DNA reads TGTGCCTGGAGTGTAGGGGCGGGCAGCACAGATGCGCAGTATTTT. Protein product: CAWSVGAGSTDAQYF.

This clonotype showed up many times. The chain is built from TRBV5-1 and TRBJ2-3; 7 bases match TRBD2. Trimming cost V 3 bases and J 0 bases; bases outside gene matches: 4. This CDR3 is built from 15 residues. CDR1 is SGHRS, CDR2 YFSETQ, per germline. The CDR3 loop reads CASSSGGSSTDTQYF. In nucleotides, the CDR3 is TGCGCCAGCAGCTCCGGCGGGAGTAGCACAGATACGCAGTATTTT. The full variable domain, rest sourced from reference TRBV5-1 and TRBJ2-3, is KAGVTQTPRYLIKTRGQQVTLSCSPISGHRSVSWYQQTPGQGLQFLFEYFSETQRNKGNFPGRFSGRQFSNSRSEMNVSTLELGDSALYLCASSSGGSSTDTQYFGPGTRLTVL.

This clonotype is labeled medium-sized (0.01 to 0.1%). The chain recombines TRBV2 with TRBJ2-7, with D possibly TRBD2 on 6 matching bases. Trimming took off 0 bases at V and 5 bases at J, with 11 bases between the two ends. CDR3 length: 14 residues. Germline CDR1 reads SNHLY; CDR2 reads FYNNEI. As DNA, the CDR3 is TGTGCCAGCAGTGAAGCCCCGACTAGTAACGAGCAGTACTTC. As protein: CASSEAPTSNEQYF.

With respect to this clonotype: This may be a read error, as it is one base from a much larger clone. The V and J genes are TRBV19 and TRBJ2-1; D unclear. V was cut by 4 bases and J by 4 bases, with 8 bases left in between. Germline V gene lookup returns CDR1 LNHDA and CDR2 SQIVND (reference sequence). The CDR3 sequence is 13 residues long. This chain's CDR3 is CASSTDGYNEQFF. As DNA, the CDR3 is TGTGCCAGTAGTACCGACGGTTACAATGAGCAGTTCTTC.

This clonotype was counted only a few times. This chain connects TRBV27 to TRBJ2-7, with unresolved D. V was trimmed by 0 bases and J by 6 bases, leaving 18 bases between them. The CDR3 is made up of 16 amino acids. Germline V gives CDR1 MNHEY, CDR2 SMNVEV (reference sequence). The CDR3, as DNA: TGTGCCAGCAGTTTATCGGCAACGGGCAGAAGAAGCGAGCAGTACTTC. This gives the protein CASSLSATGRRSEQYF.

As for this clonotype: This could be a read error, since a much larger clone is one nucleotide away. This rearrangement joins TRBV6-6 to TRBJ2-1, with a tentative D call TRBD2 (6 bases). Per the germline V gene, CDR1 is MNHNY and CDR2 is SVGAGI (reference sequence). Between the trimmed V and J ends, which lost 8 bases and 7 bases, there was a span of 12 bases. The CDR3 is 12 amino acids. The CDR3: CASAGSRNEQFF. Written as DNA, the CDR3 is TGTGCCAGCGCCGGGAGCCGGAATGAGCAGTTCTTC.

On this clonotype itself: Given a much more abundant clone one base away, this may be a read error. The chain carries TRBV14 and TRBJ2-1, with D possibly being TRBD1 (7 bases). Germline CDR1 SGHDN, CDR2 FVKESK. Trimming stripped 0 bases from V and 5 bases from J, with 23 bases between. This CDR3 spans 19 amino acids. The CDR3 DNA follows: TGTGCCAGCAGCCAAGAGGAGGGGGCAGGGTTCCTGTTGGACAATGAGCAGTTCTTC. Translation: CASSQEEGAGFLLDNEQFF.

The CDR3 DNA reads TGTGCCAGCAGCCATTTGAGCACCGGGGAGCTGTTTTTT. This gives the protein CASSHLSTGELFF. This sequence joins TRBV3-1 and TRBJ2-2; no reliable D call. The CDR3 spans 13 residues. Per the germline V gene, CDR1 is LGHDT and CDR2 is YNNKEL (reference sequence). Trimming pared 3 bases from V and 4 bases from J, leaving 6 bases between.

This clonotype was observed many times. The chain joins TRBV19 to TRBJ2-7; TRBD1 matches 7 bases. The junction had 10 bases not matched to a gene; V was cut back by 6 bases and J by 2 bases. Germline V gene data show CDR1 as LNHDA and CDR2 as SQIVND (reference sequence). The CDR3 sequence is 15 residues long. The CDR3 DNA is TGTGCCAGTAGCTCACCCGGGACAGATGCCTACGAGCAGTACTTC. Its protein product is CASSSPGTDAYEQYF.

This clonotype was found many times. The chain uses TRBV6-5 and TRBJ2-1, with TRBD2 matching 9 bases. From germline, CDR1 is MNHEY and CDR2 SVGAGI. This CDR3 spans 16 amino acids. The V and J ends lost 0 bases and 9 bases, in that order; junction bases with no gene match: 9. The CDR3 loop reads CASSYSMSSGIFEQFF. Here the CDR3 DNA reads TGTGCCAGCAGTTACTCGATGTCTAGCGGGATCTTTGAGCAGTTCTTC.

Remarks on this clonotype: Since a much larger clone is just one base distant, this may be a read error. The chain links TRBV19 to TRBJ2-7, with 9 bases that match TRBD1. Per germline, CDR1 LNHDA and CDR2 SQIVND (reference sequence). There are 13 residues in the CDR3. In DNA, the CDR3 is TGTGCCAGTAGAGGGGGACAGGGTTACGAGCAGCACTTC. Translation gives CASRGGQGYEQHF.

The genes are TRBV7-9 and TRBJ1-2; D gene ambiguous. CDR1 is SEHNR and CDR2 is FQNEAQ in the germline V gene (reference sequence). This CDR3 region has 13 residues. Trimming removed 4 bases from V and 5 bases from J, with 11 bases in between. In nucleotides, the CDR3 is TGTGCCAGCAGCTACAGCGGGTCATATGGCTACACCTTC. The encoded protein is CASSYSGSYGYTF.

This clonotype was counted at least ten times. The chain combines TRBV20-1 with TRBJ2-7; 13 bases are shared with TRBD2. The germline CDR1 and CDR2 sequences are DFQATT and SNEGSKA (reference sequence). V was clipped by 2 bases and J by 6 bases; unmatched bases: 10. The CDR3 is 16 residues long. The CDR3 DNA sequence: TGCAGTGCTAGAAAACCCGGGACTAGCGGGATTGGCGAGCAGTACTTC. Amino acids: CSARKPGTSGIGEQYF.

This clonotype has a count of ten or more. The chain carries TRBV15 and TRBJ1-5; D perhaps matches TRBD1 (5 bases). The CDR3 runs 13 residues. V was trimmed by 1 base and J by 7 bases, leaving 8 bases between them. CDR1 is LNHNV, CDR2 YYDKDF, per germline (reference sequence). For the CDR3, the DNA is TGTGCCACCAGCAGAGGAGGGGTGCAGCCCCAGCATTTT. This encodes CATSRGGVQPQHF. Filled out from reference TRBV15 and TRBJ1-5, the complete variable domain reads DAMVIQNPRYQVTQFGKPVTLSCSQTLNHNVMYWYQQKSSQAPKLLFHYYDKDFNNEADTPDNFQSRRPNTSFCFLDIRSPGLGDTAMYLCATSRGGVQPQHFGDGTRLSIL.

With respect to this clonotype: Being one base from a much bigger clone, this may be a read error. This chain links TRBV3-1 with TRBJ2-7; TRBD1 matches at 8 bases. Germline lookup yields CDR1 LGHDT and CDR2 YNNKEL (reference sequence). This CDR3 has 15 residues. The DNA for the CDR3 is TGTGCCAGCAGCCAAAACCGACAGGGGAGCTACGGGCAGTACTTC. Residues: CASSQNRQGSYGQYF.

This clonotype was seen many times. V usage is TRBV29-1 and J usage is TRBJ2-3; D possibly corresponds to TRBD2 (5 bases). The ends were cut back, 3 bases at V and 0 bases at J, with 10 bases in the middle. Germline-derived CDR1 and CDR2 are SQVTM and ANQGSEA. This CDR3 region has 14 residues. The CDR3 DNA follows: TGCAGCGTTGAGACTATTGAAAGCACAGATACGCAGTATTTT. Translating it yields CSVETIESTDTQYF.

This clonotype appeared many times. The rearrangement uses TRBV7-2 and TRBJ2-3; no clear D gene. Germline V gene lookup returns CDR1 SGHTA and CDR2 FQGNSA. The CDR3 spans 16 residues. V was cut by 1 base and J by 0 bases, with 11 bases left in between. CDR3 sequence reads: CASSLVEAISTDTQYF. CDR3 DNA sequence: TGTGCCAGCAGCTTAGTTGAGGCAATTAGCACAGATACGCAGTATTTT.

The sample holds many counts of this clonotype. The chain recombines TRBV10-2 with TRBJ1-2; 9 bases are a match to TRBD1. The V gene end was trimmed by 6 bases and the J gene end by 8 bases; junction bases not matched to a gene: 7. Germline V CDR1 and CDR2: WSHSY, SAAADI. This CDR3 comprises 13 residues. The CDR3 nucleotides read TGCGCCAGCAGGGAACAGGGGGCCGGAGGCTACACCTTC. It codes for CASREQGAGGYTF.

This clonotype was counted many times. A much larger clone differs from this one at a single base, so this may be a read error. V and J are TRBV6-5 and TRBJ2-2; 8 positions match TRBD1. Trimming removed 4 bases from V and 4 bases from J; junction bases left unmatched: 2. This CDR3 spans 14 amino acids. CDR1 and CDR2 from the germline V gene are MNHEY and SVGAGI. CDR3 protein: CASSLTGGTGELFF. The CDR3 nucleotides read TGTGCCAGCAGTTTAACAGGGGGCACCGGGGAGCTGTTTTTT.